These 24 T cell receptor beta chains originate from one sample sequenced in a study of T cell repertoires in cytomegalovirus infection. Antigens for these TCRs are unknown. TCRdb called the reads again in MiXCR, with one record for every CDR3 protein. The sample yields 700,000 to 950,000 distinct CDR3 sequences, about 31% seen once. This sample comprised cultured CD8+ T cells from PBMCs, obtained from culture after CMV antigen stimulation. The receptor source for this set is a human donor in good health (CMV status not recorded). Some clones in this sample may be carry-over from other donors' samples.

Concerning this clonotype: This may come from a read error, since a much larger clone is one base off. This chain's CDR3 is CASSLLGQGVYVYTF. The DNA for the CDR3 is TGTGCCAGCAGCTTATTAGGGCAGGGCGTATATGTCTACACCTTC. The chain carries TRBV7-6 and TRBJ1-2, with D possibly matching TRBD1 (5 bases). CDR3 length equals 15 residues. The germline V gene encodes CDR1 SGHVS and CDR2 FNYEAQ.

V and J are TRBV7-9 and TRBJ1-2; 7 bases are a match to TRBD1. The CDR3 is made up of 14 amino acids. Germline V gives CDR1 SEHNR, CDR2 FQNEAQ (reference sequence). J gave up 4 bases and V 4 bases, and 6 bases lay outside the gene matches. The CDR3: CASSSAGTVYGYTF. The CDR3 DNA reads TGTGCCAGCAGCTCAGCAGGGACAGTCTATGGCTACACCTTC.

This chain links TRBV6-8 with TRBJ1-2; D not certain. The CDR3 loop spans 15 amino acids. Trimming pared 6 bases from V and 8 bases from J, leaving 22 bases between. Per germline, CDR1 MNHGY and CDR2 SAAAGT. CDR3 region: CASSPFNLAGWGYTF. CDR3 nucleotide sequence: TGTGCCAGCAGCCCCTTTAACCTGGCAGGCTGGGGCTACACCTTC.

In the case of this clonotype: A junction end diverges from the germline sequence, so it may reflect a read error. The chain uses TRBV7-9 and TRBJ1-2; D is ambiguous. Germline CDR1 is SEHNR and CDR2 is FQNEAQ (reference sequence). The CDR3 length is 12 residues. The DNA of the CDR3 is TGTGCCAGCACTGGGAATCCGGCCGGCTACGCCTTC. It encodes CASTGNPAGYAF.

The V call is TRBV4-2, the J call TRBJ2-3; D possibly uses TRBD1 or TRBD2 (5 bases each). Between the trimmed V and J ends, which lost 6 bases and 5 bases, there was a span of 12 bases. Germline CDR1 reads LGHNA; CDR2 reads YNFKEQ. The CDR3 loop spans 13 amino acids. Written as DNA, the CDR3 is TGTGCCAGCAGGGAGATGGGGGAAGATACGCAGTATTTT. This codes for CASREMGEDTQYF.

This clonotype has a handful of counts. The CDR3 DNA follows: TGTGCCAGCAGCTTAACTCTCGGGGACGGAGAGACCCAGTACTTC. Translating gives CASSLTLGDGETQYF. This sequence joins TRBV7-3 and TRBJ2-5, with D perhaps given as TRBD1 or TRBD2 (5 bases each). V was shortened by 0 bases and J by 4 bases, with 12 bases between the two germline ends. The V gene's germline CDR1 is SGHTA and CDR2 FQGTGA. CDR3 length equals 15 residues.

This clonotype has a handful of counts. The rearrangement joins TRBV12-3 or TRBV12-4 to TRBJ1-5, with 9 bases fitting TRBD1. V lost 6 bases to trimming and J lost 3 bases; unmatched junction nucleotides: 3. CDR3 length: 14 amino acids. This CDR3 is CASRTGGNNQPQHF. CDR3 bases: TGTGCCAGCAGGACAGGGGGTAACAATCAGCCCCAGCATTTT.

In its sample, this clonotype was seen a few times. This rearrangement joins TRBV19 to TRBJ1-5, with a possible D match to TRBD1 (5 bases). The CDR3 is 20 residues long. Germline CDR1 is LNHDA and CDR2 is SQIVND (reference sequence). Between the trimmed V and J ends, which lost 6 bases and 4 bases, there was a span of 31 bases. For the CDR3, the DNA is TGTGCCAGTAGGACAGATAAGGATTTTCGTGGATGGAGGTGGAATCAGCCCCAGCATTTT. Encoded protein: CASRTDKDFRGWRWNQPQHF.

This clonotype was counted a few times. The rearrangement uses TRBV12-3 or TRBV12-4 and TRBJ2-3; 8 bases agree with TRBD1. V lost 4 bases to trimming and J lost 4 bases; unmatched junction nucleotides: 4. The CDR3 covers 14 residues. The chain's CDR3 is CASSYGQGPDTQYF. CDR3 sequence (DNA): TGTGCCAGCAGTTACGGACAGGGTCCAGATACGCAGTATTTT.

This clonotype was counted a single time. An end of the junction differs from the germline gene, which may be a read error. The CDR3 is CAGSLVWGANEAFF. The CDR3 coding sequence is TGTGCCGGCAGCTTAGTATGGGGGGCCAATGAAGCTTTCTTT. V usage is TRBV7-8 and J usage is TRBJ1-1, with D possibly TRBD1 on 6 matching bases. In germline, CDR1 is SGHVS, CDR2 FQNEAQ. The CDR3 loop spans 14 amino acids. The full variable domain, its missing parts supplied by reference TRBV7-8 and TRBJ1-1, is GAGVSQSPRYKVAKRGQDVALRCDPISGHVSLFWYQQALGQGPEFLTYFQNEAQLDKSGLPSDRFFAERPEGSVSTLKIQRTQQEDSAVYLCAGSLVWGANEAFFGQGTRLTVV.

There are many counts of this clonotype. The J gene is TRBJ1-1, the V gene TRBV7-6, with TRBD1 identical over 7 bases. This CDR3 contains 12 residues. J gave up 9 bases and V 0 bases, and 1 base lay outside the gene matches. In germline, CDR1 is SGHVS, CDR2 FNYEAQ. The CDR3 loop reads CASSLADRKAFF. The CDR3 DNA sequence: TGTGCCAGCAGCTTAGCGGACAGGAAAGCTTTCTTT.

To note about this clonotype: A read error may account for a junction end that differs from germline. This chain uses TRBV18 with TRBJ2-1; D is perhaps TRBD1 (5 bases). The CDR3 length is 16 residues. CDR1 and CDR2 (germline): KGHSH, LQKENI. CDR3 DNA: TGTGCCAGCTCAACACCGACAGCGAGCTCCTACAATGAGCAGTTCTTC. Translation: CASSTPTASSYNEQFF.

V is TRBV13 and J is TRBJ1-2; D may be TRBD1 (5 bases). The CDR3 extends over 17 amino acids. Between the trimmed V and J ends, which lost 5 bases and 1 base, there was a span of 20 bases. In germline, CDR1 is PRHDT, CDR2 FYEKMQ (reference sequence). In DNA, the CDR3 is TGTGCCAGCAGCCCCAGGGAGAAGGGGATGCTTAACTATGGCTACACCTTC. This gives the protein CASSPREKGMLNYGYTF.

The J gene is TRBJ2-1, the V gene TRBV27, with 9 bases aligning to TRBD1. Germline V gene sequence: CDR1 MNHEY, CDR2 SMNVEV (reference sequence). V lost 6 bases and J lost 4; bases outside the gene matches: 7. The CDR3 loop spans 15 amino acids. CDR3 region: CASRTDRGKYNEQFF. In DNA, the CDR3 is TGTGCCAGCAGAACGGACAGGGGAAAATACAATGAGCAGTTCTTC.

The chain carries TRBV7-6 and TRBJ2-1; 16 bases match TRBD2. Germline CDR1 and CDR2: SGHVS and FNYEAQ. Unmatched junction bases numbered 12, after V lost 5 bases and J lost 2 bases. The CDR3 is made up of 20 amino acids. CDR3 DNA sequence: TGTGCCAGCAGCGTCTACAGGGGGACTAGCGGGGGGGCCGCCTACAATGAGCAGTTCTTC. As protein: CASSVYRGTSGGAAYNEQFF.

The V and J genes are TRBV6-2 or TRBV6-3 and TRBJ2-3; the match to TRBD2 covers 10 bases. Germline-derived CDR1 and CDR2 are MNHEY and SVGEGT. V shed 3 bases and J 2 bases; nucleotides not matched to a gene: 5. The CDR3 runs to 16 residues. This chain's CDR3 is CASSYPLAGATDTQYF. CDR3 bases: TGTGCCAGCAGTTATCCTCTAGCGGGGGCCACAGATACGCAGTATTTT.

The sample holds a few counts of this clonotype. V and J are TRBV28 and TRBJ2-5; unclear D gene. The germline V and J ends were trimmed by 11 bases and 3 bases, with 16 bases remaining between them. The germline V gene has CDR1 MDHEN and CDR2 SYDVKM. The CDR3 has 13 residues. The CDR3 protein is CASTPGAEETQYF. CDR3 DNA sequence: TGTGCCTCCACCCCAGGAGCCGAAGAGACCCAGTACTTC.

V usage is TRBV20-1 and J usage is TRBJ2-7; 8 bases fit TRBD1. The ends lost 3 bases at V and 1 base at J; junction bases unmatched: 8. CDR3 length: 15 residues. Germline loops: CDR1 DFQATT, CDR2 SNEGSKA (reference sequence). The CDR3 sequence: CSASDRGTFSYEQYF. The DNA for the CDR3 is TGCAGTGCTAGCGACAGGGGCACCTTTTCCTACGAGCAGTACTTC.

This chain uses TRBV12-3 or TRBV12-4 with TRBJ2-5, with no clear D. V gave up 3 bases and J gave up 1 base, with 9 bases separating them. The CDR3 contains 14 residues. The CDR3 bases are TGTGCCAGCAGTTTCTCCGCCTTCCAAGAGACCCAGTACTTC. Residues: CASSFSAFQETQYF.

The chain employs TRBV20-1 and TRBJ1-1; no clear D gene. Per the germline V gene, CDR1 is DFQATT and CDR2 is SNEGSKA (reference sequence). Trimming removed 1 base from V and 7 bases from J, with 16 bases in between. This CDR3 contains 14 residues. The CDR3 bases are TGCAGTGCTAGAGCCGCGGGTGGGCTAAGTGAAGCTTTCTTT. Translating it yields CSARAAGGLSEAFF.

The chain has TRBV6-2 or TRBV6-3 and TRBJ2-1; 8 bases map to TRBD2. Per germline, CDR1 MNHEY and CDR2 SVGEGT. J lost 9 bases, V lost 6 bases, and 19 bases had no gene match. This CDR3 region has 17 residues. CDR3: CASSLPAPGLDGGEQFF. CDR3 nucleotide sequence: TGTGCCAGCAGCCTCCCCGCACCGGGACTAGATGGGGGTGAGCAGTTCTTC.

As for this clonotype: A much larger clone differs by one base, so this may be a read error. In DNA, the CDR3 is TGTGCCAGCAGCTCCCGACAGGGAATGAACACTAAAGCTTTCTTT. Translated: CASSSRQGMNTKAFF. J is TRBJ1-1 and V is TRBV7-6, with 7 bases that match TRBD1. Germline values: CDR1 SGHVS, CDR2 FNYEAQ. The CDR3 runs to 15 residues.

The chain carries TRBV15 and TRBJ2-1; D may be TRBD1 (6 bases). The CDR3 covers 15 residues. V lost 4 bases and J 0 bases, leaving 10 bases between the germline ends. CDR1 LNHNV and CDR2 YYDKDF come from the germline V gene (reference sequence). DNA of the CDR3: TGTGCCACCAGCAAGATAGGGGGCTCCTACAATGAGCAGTTCTTC. Translating gives CATSKIGGSYNEQFF.

The rearrangement uses TRBV4-1 and TRBJ2-1; 7 bases are a match to TRBD1. The CDR3 has 16 residues. Trimming cost V 0 bases and J 4 bases; bases outside gene matches: 6. CDR1 and CDR2 from the germline V gene are MGHRA and YSYEKL. The CDR3 here is CASSQELGTVYNEQFF. The CDR3 DNA sequence: TGCGCCAGCAGCCAAGAATTGGGGACAGTTTACAATGAGCAGTTCTTC.